This T cell receptor (beta chain) stems from a study of OX40 agonist ivuxolimab in advanced cancers. To note about this clone: Its specificity is not known.

Repertoires were generated with immunoSEQ multiplex PCR, while TCRdb's copy carries only in-frame clones and drops some. The sample records about 53,000 clones, 70% to 90% being singletons. V was cut by 5 bases and J by 0 bases, with 8 bases left in between. The CDR3 sequence is 13 residues long. Germline V lookup: CDR1 SGHVS, CDR2 FNYEAQ. Study results and caveats: CD4+ and CD8+ T cells in blood underwent clonal expansion by week 6 at 0.1 to 3.0 mg/kg.

Blood was sampled at baseline, cycle 4 day 1, and cycle 7 day 1. Sequences were derived from CD4+ or CD8+ T cells sorted from blood, sampled in a trial of the OX40 agonist ivuxolimab. The V gene is TRBV7-6, the J gene TRBJ2-7, with a weak D call TRBD2 (6 bases). This TCR was recovered from an adult with an advanced solid tumor such as melanoma, head and neck, liver or kidney cancer. CDR3 nucleotides: TGTGCCAGCAGCGAGGAGGGCTCCTACGAGCAGTACTTC. Protein product: CASSEEGSYEQYF.